The following is a TCR beta chain sequence with its context. Per the original methods: Reference gene primer amplification yielded estimated nucleated cell counts. Generated by immunoSEQ multiplex PCR, the TCRdb table keeps only in-frame clones and is missing some. The D gene and trimming were derived from the DNA, and the V and J assignments and clone size from that table. The sample contains 110,000 or so clones, approximately 85% of which appear only once. The data were taken from a study of blood T cell repertoires in COVID-19. Background on the study: The United States, Italy and Spain provided the acute and convalescent COVID-19 samples. PBMCs, B-cell-depleted T cells, or T cells were the source of the cDNA or gDNA that made up the material.

CDR3 length: 15 amino acids. V gave up 0 bases and J gave up 4 bases, with 10 bases separating them. Germline V gene lookup returns CDR1 LGHDT and CDR2 YNNKEL (reference sequence). The Seattle patients joined while their infection was active and were tracked longitudinally afterward. Sample: peripheral blood. The genes are TRBV3-1 (or the pseudogene TRBV3-2) and TRBJ2-1; D is perhaps TRBD1 (6 bases). This clonotype originated in a woman in her fifties or sixties with COVID-19, enrolled during active disease. Here the CDR3 DNA reads TGTGCCAGCAGCCAAGATCTGGGGGCATACAATGAGCAGTTCTTC. It specifies CASSQDLGAYNEQFF.